The rows below give T cell receptor beta chains drawn from one sample of a study of radiation and T cells in renal cell carcinoma. The assay was immunoSEQ multiplex PCR, and TCRdb's table has in-frame clones only and misses some. The repertoire includes 30,000 to 40,000 clones, 81% of them detected once, and roughly 30% sits in the top ten. Sequenced material: blood, taken from a patient whose treatment included radiotherapy and nephrectomy. The receptors were gathered from a man aged 55 to 69 with renal cell carcinoma. CDR3s include the opening cysteine and the closing phenylalanine or tryptophan. Fields, in order: J gene, V gene, clone size, D gene, CDR3 protein, CDR3 DNA. The D gene is left open where the match is weak. Clone size is given for some rows only: seen once, a few or many times, or a class if the clone is expanded.

j_gene: TRBJ1-1; v_gene: TRBV5-4; abundance: once; d_gene: -; CDR3aa: CASSLGPSNTEAFF; CDR3nt: TGTGCCAGCAGCTTGGGACCGAGCAACACTGAAGCTTTCTTT
j_gene: TRBJ1-1; v_gene: TRBV6-5; abundance: -; d_gene: TRBD1; CDR3aa: CASSKQGGRGTEAFF; CDR3nt: TGTGCCAGCAGTAAACAGGGGGGTAGGGGGACTGAAGCTTTCTTT
j_gene: TRBJ2-1; v_gene: TRBV6-5; abundance: once; d_gene: TRBD2; CDR3aa: CASSFPGTRGREQFF; CDR3nt: TGTGCCAGCAGTTTCCCGGGGACTAGGGGCAGAGAGCAGTTCTTC
j_gene: TRBJ2-2; v_gene: TRBV6-1; abundance: -; d_gene: -; CDR3aa: CASSELRSAGELFF; CDR3nt: TGTGCCAGCAGTGAATTGCGGAGTGCCGGGGAGCTGTTTTTT
j_gene: TRBJ2-7; v_gene: TRBV28; abundance: -; d_gene: TRBD2; CDR3aa: CASSSPGTSGSSYEQYF; CDR3nt: TGTGCCAGCAGTTCCCCCGGGACTAGCGGGAGCTCCTACGAGCAGTACTTC
j_gene: TRBJ1-2; v_gene: TRBV27; abundance: once; d_gene: TRBD1; CDR3aa: CASSLGGQGGAYGYTF; CDR3nt: TGTGCCAGCAGTTTAGGGGGACAGGGGGGGGCCTATGGCTACACCTTC
j_gene: TRBJ1-1; v_gene: TRBV11-3; abundance: -; d_gene: -; CDR3aa: CASSFWNTEAFF; CDR3nt: TGTGCCAGCAGCTTCTGGAACACTGAAGCTTTCTTT
j_gene: TRBJ1-5; v_gene: TRBV30; abundance: -; d_gene: -; CDR3aa: CAWSVEPRGQPQHF; CDR3nt: TGTGCCTGGAGTGTAGAACCCCGGGGCCAGCCCCAGCATTTT
j_gene: TRBJ2-3; v_gene: TRBV4-2; abundance: -; d_gene: TRBD2; CDR3aa: CASSHSPRAGEINTQYF; CDR3nt: TGTGCCAGCAGCCACTCCCCGAGAGCGGGAGAGATTAATACGCAGTATTTT
j_gene: TRBJ1-2; v_gene: TRBV5-6; abundance: -; d_gene: TRBD1; CDR3aa: CASSLLQGMGGYTF; CDR3nt: TGTGCCAGCAGCTTACTACAGGGGATGGGAGGCTACACCTTC
j_gene: TRBJ2-7; v_gene: TRBV4-3; abundance: -; d_gene: TRBD2; CDR3aa: CASSQDLASGRYYEQYF; CDR3nt: TGCGCCAGCAGCCAAGATCTAGCTAGCGGGAGGTACTACGAGCAGTACTTC
j_gene: TRBJ2-5; v_gene: TRBV6-5; abundance: -; d_gene: TRBD2; CDR3aa: CASRPGLGGAETQYF; CDR3nt: TGTGCCAGCAGGCCCGGTCTCGGGGGGGCGGAGACCCAGTACTTC
j_gene: TRBJ1-2; v_gene: TRBV7-2; abundance: -; d_gene: TRBD1; CDR3aa: CASSLLSGGLSGYTF; CDR3nt: TGTGCCAGCAGCTTATTGTCAGGGGGCTTGAGTGGCTACACCTTC
j_gene: TRBJ2-7; v_gene: TRBV19; abundance: -; d_gene: TRBD2; CDR3aa: CASSITAGGSYEQYF; CDR3nt: TGTGCCAGTAGTATCACAGCGGGGGGGTCCTACGAGCAGTACTTC
j_gene: TRBJ2-7; v_gene: TRBV18; abundance: -; d_gene: TRBD2; CDR3aa: CASSQTSGIYEQYF; CDR3nt: TGTGCCAGCTCACAGACTAGCGGAATCTACGAGCAGTACTTC
j_gene: TRBJ1-1; v_gene: TRBV7-9; abundance: few; d_gene: TRBD1; CDR3aa: CASTPPGQGAKAFF; CDR3nt: TGTGCCAGCACCCCCCCGGGACAGGGGGCCAAAGCTTTCTTT
j_gene: TRBJ1-5; v_gene: TRBV7-8; abundance: -; d_gene: -; CDR3aa: CASSSSSNQPQHF; CDR3nt: TGTGCCAGCAGCTCGAGTAGCAATCAGCCCCAGCATTTT
j_gene: TRBJ2-7; v_gene: TRBV10-3; abundance: -; d_gene: -; CDR3aa: CAISDRGSGYEQYF; CDR3nt: TGTGCCATCAGTGACCGGGGGTCTGGTTACGAGCAGTACTTC
j_gene: TRBJ2-1; v_gene: TRBV11-2; abundance: few; d_gene: TRBD2; CDR3aa: CASSSGAGGYNEQFF; CDR3nt: TGTGCCAGCAGCTCCGGAGCGGGAGGGTACAATGAGCAGTTCTTC
j_gene: TRBJ2-7; v_gene: TRBV7-2; abundance: -; d_gene: TRBD2; CDR3aa: CASSFGTSGTYEQYF; CDR3nt: TGTGCCAGCAGCTTCGGGACTAGCGGAACCTACGAGCAGTACTTC
j_gene: TRBJ2-3; v_gene: TRBV11-3; abundance: few; d_gene: -; CDR3aa: CASSFGEASTDTQYF; CDR3nt: TGTGCCAGCAGCTTTGGTGAGGCTTCCACAGATACGCAGTATTTT
j_gene: TRBJ2-7; v_gene: TRBV7-9; abundance: few; d_gene: TRBD2; CDR3aa: CASSTGLAGGPGWDEQYF; CDR3nt: TGTGCCAGCAGCACGGGACTAGCGGGAGGGCCGGGATGGGATGAGCAGTACTTC
j_gene: TRBJ2-7; v_gene: TRBV6-5; abundance: -; d_gene: -; CDR3aa: CASSYAGHPYEQYF; CDR3nt: TGTGCCAGCAGTTATGCAGGACATCCTTACGAGCAGTACTTC
j_gene: TRBJ2-1; v_gene: TRBV7-2; abundance: once; d_gene: TRBD2; CDR3aa: CASSLGGRTRNEQFF; CDR3nt: TGTGCCAGCAGCTTAGGCGGGAGGACCAGGAATGAGCAGTTCTTC
j_gene: TRBJ2-5; v_gene: TRBV25-1; abundance: -; d_gene: TRBD1; CDR3aa: CASSAYRGDRETQYF; CDR3nt: TGTGCCAGCAGTGCATACAGGGGCGACAGGGAGACCCAGTACTTC
j_gene: TRBJ2-2; v_gene: TRBV7-9; abundance: -; d_gene: -; CDR3aa: CASSSQGYTGELFF; CDR3nt: TGTGCCAGCAGCTCACAGGGTTACACCGGGGAGCTGTTTTTT
j_gene: TRBJ1-1; v_gene: TRBV30; abundance: few; d_gene: -; CDR3aa: CAWSVLRGFGNTEAFF; CDR3nt: TGTGCCTGGAGTGTACTACGGGGGTTTGGGAACACTGAAGCTTTCTTT
j_gene: TRBJ1-4; v_gene: TRBV10-3; abundance: -; d_gene: -; CDR3aa: CAISELAGVNEKLFF; CDR3nt: TGTGCCATCAGTGAGCTAGCAGGGGTTAATGAAAAACTGTTTTTT
j_gene: TRBJ2-3; v_gene: TRBV5-1; abundance: -; d_gene: TRBD1; CDR3aa: CASSPGQGRTDTQYF; CDR3nt: TGCGCCAGCAGCCCGGGACAGGGCCGCACAGATACGCAGTATTTT
j_gene: TRBJ2-7; v_gene: TRBV29-1; abundance: -; d_gene: TRBD1; CDR3aa: CSTKTGGDYEQYF; CDR3nt: TGCAGCACAAAAACAGGGGGCGATTACGAGCAGTACTTC
j_gene: TRBJ2-5; v_gene: TRBV11-2; abundance: -; d_gene: TRBD2; CDR3aa: CASSPRLAGGVETQYF; CDR3nt: TGTGCCAGCAGCCCGAGGCTAGCGGGAGGAGTAGAGACCCAGTACTTC
j_gene: TRBJ2-1; v_gene: TRBV4-1; abundance: -; d_gene: TRBD2; CDR3aa: CASSQVGGRLNEQFF; CDR3nt: TGCGCCAGCAGCCAAGTTGGCGGGAGGTTGAATGAGCAGTTCTTC
j_gene: TRBJ2-7; v_gene: TRBV30; abundance: once; d_gene: TRBD1; CDR3aa: CAASTGGSHEQYF; CDR3nt: TGTGCCGCGTCGACAGGGGGCTCTCACGAGCAGTACTTC
j_gene: TRBJ2-1; v_gene: TRBV5-6; abundance: -; d_gene: -; CDR3aa: CASSLRGLAGPDYNEQFF; CDR3nt: TGTGCCAGCAGCTTAAGGGGGTTGGCAGGGCCGGACTACAATGAGCAGTTCTTC
j_gene: TRBJ1-4; v_gene: TRBV18; abundance: -; d_gene: TRBD1; CDR3aa: CASSPPSGGGEKLFF; CDR3nt: TGTGCCAGCTCACCACCGTCAGGGGGCGGTGAAAAACTGTTTTTT
j_gene: TRBJ2-5; v_gene: TRBV9; abundance: -; d_gene: -; CDR3aa: CASSVGGPQETQYF; CDR3nt: TGTGCCAGCAGCGTAGGGGGGCCTCAAGAGACCCAGTACTTC
j_gene: TRBJ2-5; v_gene: TRBV7-3; abundance: medium-sized; d_gene: TRBD2; CDR3aa: CASSLTTGGGETQYF; CDR3nt: TGTGCCAGCAGCTTAACTACGGGAGGAGGGGAGACCCAGTACTTC
j_gene: TRBJ1-3; v_gene: TRBV15; abundance: -; d_gene: -; CDR3aa: CATSIPRGSGNTIYF; CDR3nt: TGTGCCACCAGCATCCCTAGGGGCTCTGGAAACACCATATATTTT
j_gene: TRBJ1-2; v_gene: TRBV5-5; abundance: -; d_gene: -; CDR3aa: CASSSLWEGRNYGYTF; CDR3nt: TGTGCCAGCAGCTCGCTCTGGGAGGGGCGGAACTATGGCTACACCTTC
j_gene: TRBJ1-1; v_gene: TRBV9; abundance: medium-sized; d_gene: -; CDR3aa: CASSLQYGTEAFF; CDR3nt: TGTGCCAGCAGCCTTCAGTACGGCACTGAAGCTTTCTTT
j_gene: TRBJ2-6; v_gene: TRBV19; abundance: once; d_gene: -; CDR3aa: CASSRPLRLSGANVLTF; CDR3nt: TGTGCCAGTAGTAGGCCTTTGCGCCTCTCTGGGGCCAACGTCCTGACTTTC
j_gene: TRBJ2-5; v_gene: TRBV19; abundance: -; d_gene: -; CDR3aa: CASRPDRIQETQYF; CDR3nt: TGTGCCAGTAGACCCGACAGGATCCAAGAGACCCAGTACTTC
j_gene: TRBJ1-6; v_gene: TRBV7-2; abundance: -; d_gene: -; CDR3aa: CASSFGSSYNSPLHF; CDR3nt: TGTGCCAGCAGCTTCGGGAGCTCCTATAATTCACCCCTCCACTTT
j_gene: TRBJ2-3; v_gene: TRBV6-1; abundance: once; d_gene: -; CDR3aa: CASSGQSGADTQYF; CDR3nt: TGTGCCAGCAGTGGACAATCCGGGGCAGATACGCAGTATTTT
j_gene: TRBJ1-1; v_gene: TRBV18; abundance: -; d_gene: -; CDR3aa: CASSQGIGTEAFF; CDR3nt: TGTGCCAGCTCGCAGGGTATAGGGACTGAAGCTTTCTTT
j_gene: TRBJ2-7; v_gene: TRBV9; abundance: -; d_gene: -; CDR3aa: CASSVGQAYYEQYF; CDR3nt: TGTGCCAGCAGCGTAGGACAGGCTTACTACGAGCAGTACTTC
j_gene: TRBJ2-1; v_gene: TRBV5-1; abundance: -; d_gene: -; CDR3aa: CASLPGAGNEQFF; CDR3nt: TGTGCCAGTCTGCCGGGAGCCGGGAATGAGCAGTTCTTC
j_gene: TRBJ2-7; v_gene: TRBV11-2; abundance: -; d_gene: -; CDR3aa: CASSLDLPGHVEQYF; CDR3nt: TGTGCCAGCAGCTTAGATCTTCCTGGGCATGTGGAGCAGTACTTC
j_gene: TRBJ1-2; v_gene: TRBV27; abundance: -; d_gene: -; CDR3aa: CASSEANYGYTF; CDR3nt: TGTGCCAGCTCGGAAGCTAACTATGGCTACACCTTC
j_gene: TRBJ2-2; v_gene: TRBV5-1; abundance: -; d_gene: -; CDR3aa: CASSLAVGGLTGELFF; CDR3nt: TGCGCCAGCAGCTTGGCCGTGGGAGGCCTCACCGGGGAGCTGTTTTTT
j_gene: TRBJ1-1; v_gene: TRBV5-4; abundance: -; d_gene: -; CDR3aa: CASSLQGTAEAFF; CDR3nt: TGTGCCAGCAGCTTACAGGGTACAGCTGAAGCTTTCTTT
j_gene: TRBJ1-1; v_gene: TRBV7-6; abundance: -; d_gene: -; CDR3aa: CASSLFQGEMNTEAFF; CDR3nt: TGTGCCAGCAGCTTATTTCAGGGCGAGATGAACACTGAAGCTTTCTTT